One and the same sample provided the 8 T cell receptor beta chains below, sequenced in a study of T cell changes during pregnancy in multiple sclerosis. Measured with immunoSEQ multiplex PCR; TCRdb has only the in-frame clones, and not every one. Here the sample spans approximately 88,000 clones, approximately 92% being singletons. Material: peripheral blood, obtained in the first trimester of pregnancy. These receptors all come from a female donor with multiple sclerosis, enrolled in a pregnancy study.

CDR3 region: CASSRWTSGTDTQYF. CDR3 DNA sequence: TGTGCCAGCAGCAGATGGACTAGCGGTACAGATACGCAGTATTTT. The V call is TRBV27, the J call TRBJ2-3; TRBD2 matches 10 bases. The J segment lost 3 bases and the V segment lost 6 bases, leaving 6 bases of the junction unmatched. CDR1 is MNHEY and CDR2 is SMNVEV in the germline V gene (reference sequence). CDR3 length: 15 residues.

The rearrangement joins TRBV11-2 to TRBJ2-1; D call uncertain. With 2 bases removed from V and 4 bases from J, the gap between germline ends came to 12 bases. Germline values: CDR1 SGHAT, CDR2 FQNNGV. The CDR3 has 15 amino acids. CDR3 residues: CASSLNTFLYNEQFF. As DNA, the CDR3 is TGTGCCAGCAGCTTAAATACTTTCTTATACAATGAGCAGTTCTTC. Full variable domain (outside the CDR3, taken from reference TRBV11-2 and TRBJ2-1): EAGVAQSPRYKIIEKRQSVAFWCNPISGHATLYWYQQILGQGPKLLIQFQNNGVVDDSQLPKDRFSAERLKGVDSTLKIQPAKLEDSAVYLCASSLNTFLYNEQFFGPGTRLTVL.

V and J are TRBV6-4 and TRBJ2-1; tentatively, D is TRBD1 (6 bases). CDR1 MRHNA and CDR2 SNTAGT come from the germline V gene. This CDR3 has 15 residues. V lost 1 base and J lost 9, with 16 bases in between. The CDR3 DNA follows: TGTGCCAGCAGTGACTTGGACAGCCGGTTTGGTGAGCAGTTCTTC. It is translated as CASSDLDSRFGEQFF.

The V call is TRBV7-8, the J call TRBJ1-5; D remains unclear. The CDR3 runs 12 residues. Trimming removed 4 bases from V and 4 bases from J, with 5 bases in between. Germline CDR1 reads SGHVS; CDR2 reads FQNEAQ. For the CDR3, the DNA is TGTGCCAGCAGCTACACAAATCAGCCCCAGCATTTT. Its protein is CASSYTNQPQHF.

The CDR3: CASSERGFQGGPYEQYF. In DNA, the CDR3 is TGTGCCAGCAGCGAAAGGGGCTTCCAGGGAGGCCCCTACGAGCAGTACTTC. V usage is TRBV9 and J usage is TRBJ2-7, with TRBD2 as a possible D gene (6 bases). The CDR3 is 17 amino acids. CDR1 and CDR2 from the germline V gene are SGDLS and YYNGEE. V lost 3 bases and J lost 2, with 21 bases in between. Based on the CDR3 plus reference TRBV9 and TRBJ2-7, the full variable domain is DSGVTQTPKHLITATGQRVTLRCSPRSGDLSVYWYQQSLDQGLQFLIQYYNGEERAKGNILERFSAQQFPDLHSELNLSSLELGDSALYFCASSERGFQGGPYEQYFGPGTRLTVT.

The chain uses TRBV19 and TRBJ1-2; TRBD1 matches at 9 bases. The ends lost 3 bases at V and 4 bases at J; junction bases unmatched: 3. Germline V gene sequence: CDR1 LNHDA, CDR2 SQIVND (reference sequence). This CDR3 has 14 residues. The CDR3 bases are TGTGCCAGTAGTATCTTGGGACAGGGCTATGGCTACACCTTC. Its translation is CASSILGQGYGYTF.

Only one count was recorded for this clone. The V gene is TRBV25-1, the J gene TRBJ1-6; no firm D call. The germline gives CDR1 MGHDK, CDR2 SYGVNS. Trimming took off 11 bases at V and 0 bases at J, with 8 bases between the two ends. The length of the CDR3 is 13 residues. CDR3 in amino acids: CAPLSSYNSPLHF. Here the CDR3 DNA reads TGTGCCCCCCTAAGCTCCTATAATTCACCCCTCCACTTT.

CDR3 amino acids: CASSLDRATEKLFF. The CDR3 DNA reads TGTGCCAGCAGCCTGGACAGGGCAACTGAAAAACTGTTTTTT. This sequence joins TRBV7-9 and TRBJ1-4; 8 bases are a match to TRBD1. The CDR3 covers 14 residues. Looked up from germline, CDR1 is SEHNR and CDR2 is FQNEAQ (reference sequence). V lost 5 bases to trimming and J lost 7 bases; unmatched junction nucleotides: 6.